The present TCR beta chain was sequenced within a study of control samples from healthy donors and cancer patients. Only in-frame clones appear in the TCRdb table, and some are missing; sequencing was by immunoSEQ multiplex PCR. The table includes hundreds of thousands of clones, around nine tenths detected once. This CDR3 has 16 amino acids. V was clipped by 2 bases and J by 5 bases; unmatched bases: 10. In germline, CDR1 is MGHDK, CDR2 SYGVNS. The chain uses TRBV25-1 and TRBJ1-2; 8 bases fit TRBD1. This TCR was sampled from a middle-aged man with head and neck cancer. Material for sequencing was PBMCs. CDR3 amino acids: CASSEAGQGKGYGYTF. CDR3 bases: TGTGCCAGCAGTGAAGCAGGACAGGGAAAAGGATATGGCTACACCTTC.